Presented here are 19 T cell receptor beta chains from one specimen sequenced in a study of blood T cell repertoires in COVID-19. Measured with immunoSEQ multiplex PCR; TCRdb has only the in-frame clones, and not every one. The data contain about 47,000 clones, approximately 88% of them seen just once; the ten biggest clones take up over 9.5%. The sequencing sample was made of peripheral blood. Receptor source: a human donor with active COVID-19. The donor label of this sample is uncertain.

This clone was seen a single time. CDR3 in DNA: TGTGCCATCAGTGAGATCTGGGGAGGGAGCAATCAGCCCCAGCATTTT. As protein: CAISEIWGGSNQPQHF. V gene TRBV10-3 combines with J gene TRBJ1-5; D is uncertain. Looked up from germline, CDR1 is ENHRY and CDR2 is SYGVKD. The CDR3 length is 16 residues. The V gene lost 2 bases and the J gene lost 1 base, with 12 bases spanning the gap.

The rearrangement joins TRBV30 to TRBJ1-1; D ambiguous. Deletions cut 2 bases from V and 1 base from J, with 14 bases between. This CDR3 contains 15 residues. Per germline, CDR1 GTSNPN and CDR2 SVGIG (reference sequence). As DNA, the CDR3 is TGTGCCTGGAGTCCCCTGAGGGTCGGGAACACTGAAGCTTTCTTT. It is translated as CAWSPLRVGNTEAFF. Using reference TRBV30 and TRBJ1-1 for the parts outside the CDR3, the full variable domain is SQTIHQWPATLVQPVGSPLSLECTVEGTSNPNLYWYRQAAGRGLQLLFYSVGIGQISSEVPQNLSASRPQDRQFILSSKKLLLSDSGFYLCAWSPLRVGNTEAFFGQGTRLTVV.

For the CDR3, the DNA is TGCGCCAGCAGCCAAGATACCAGGGGGCTAGAGCAGTACTTC. Translated: CASSQDTRGLEQYF. The chain employs TRBV4-3 and TRBJ2-7, with TRBD1 matching over 8 bases. Per the germline V gene, CDR1 is LGHNA and CDR2 is YSLEER. The V segment lost 0 bases and the J segment 7 bases; nucleotides outside the gene matches: 5. This CDR3 region has 14 residues.

The V call is TRBV19, the J call TRBJ1-1, with 8 positions matching TRBD1. Germline V CDR1 and CDR2: LNHDA, SQIVND (reference sequence). The CDR3 length is 15 residues. J gave up 3 bases and V 8 bases, and 11 bases lay outside the gene matches. The CDR3 bases are TGTGCCAGTTTTAGTTGGAACAGGGGGGACACTGAAGCTTTCTTT. Translation: CASFSWNRGDTEAFF.

The chain employs TRBV27 and TRBJ2-3; 8 positions match TRBD1. Germline CDR1 MNHEY, CDR2 SMNVEV (reference sequence). The CDR3 runs to 16 residues. V gave up 5 bases and J gave up 0 bases; unmatched junction bases: 7. The CDR3 region is CASSPTGDTSTDTQYF. The DNA of the CDR3 is TGTGCCAGCAGTCCGACAGGGGACACTAGCACAGATACGCAGTATTTT.

This rearrangement joins TRBV3-1 (or the pseudogene TRBV3-2) to TRBJ1-1, with D tentatively TRBD1 (6 bases). CDR1 is LGHDT and CDR2 is YNNKEL in the germline V gene (reference sequence). The CDR3 has 14 residues. V was trimmed by 0 bases and J by 7 bases, leaving 12 bases between them. The CDR3 coding sequence is TGTGCCAGCAGCCAAGATATCGTACAGGGTGAAGCTTTCTTT. This encodes CASSQDIVQGEAFF.

This clone occurred once. The chain couples TRBV6-5 to TRBJ2-1; 7 nucleotides agree with TRBD2. The CDR3 sequence is 13 residues long. Germline V gene lookup returns CDR1 MNHEY and CDR2 SVGAGI. With V trimmed by 6 bases and J by 5 bases, 4 bases remained unmatched. The CDR3 spells CASRPGGNNEQFF. In DNA form, the CDR3 reads TGTGCCAGCAGACCGGGAGGAAACAATGAGCAGTTCTTC.

The chain couples TRBV7-9 to TRBJ2-6; TRBD1 matches at 9 bases. The CDR3 length is 17 residues. With V trimmed by 0 bases and J by 2 bases, 2 bases remained unmatched. In germline, CDR1 is SEHNR, CDR2 FQNEAQ (reference sequence). CDR3 sequence (DNA): TGTGCCAGCAGCTTAGCGGACAGGGGCGCTGGGGCCAACGTCCTGACTTTC. This encodes CASSLADRGAGANVLTF. The full variable domain, with the rest looked up from reference TRBV7-9 and TRBJ2-6, is DTGVSQNPRHKITKRGQNVTFRCDPISEHNRLYWYRQTLGQGPEFLTYFQNEAQLEKSRLLSDRFSAERPKGSFSTLEIQRTEQGDSAMYLCASSLADRGAGANVLTFGAGSRLTVL.

This chain joins TRBV9 and TRBJ2-1; 8 positions match TRBD2. The germline gives CDR1 SGDLS, CDR2 YYNGEE. This CDR3 is 18 amino acids long. V lost 4 bases to trimming and J lost 5 bases; unmatched junction nucleotides: 17. In nucleotides, the CDR3 is TGTGCCAGCAGCCGTGGACTGACCTCTAGCGGGTCGAACAATGAGCAGTTCTTC. Protein: CASSRGLTSSGSNNEQFF.

This chain links TRBV11-3 with TRBJ2-2; D is undetermined. This CDR3 has 12 amino acids. The V end was cut by 6 bases, the J end by 8 bases, with 10 bases between. In germline, CDR1 is SGHNT, CDR2 YENEEA. CDR3 residues: CASSFRVGELFF. CDR3 coding DNA: TGTGCCAGCAGTTTTAGAGTAGGGGAGCTGTTTTTT.

The chain's CDR3 is CASRPGGSGNEQFF. In DNA, the CDR3 is TGTGCCAGCAGGCCCGGGGGGAGCGGCAATGAGCAGTTCTTC. The rearrangement links TRBV28 to TRBJ2-1; TRBD2 aligns across 7 bases. This CDR3 is 14 amino acids long. Germline-derived CDR1 and CDR2 are MDHEN and SYDVKM. Losses at the gene ends were 6 bases for V and 6 bases for J; bases not matched to a gene: 8.

The chain combines TRBV9 with TRBJ1-4; tentatively, D is TRBD1 (5 bases). Germline V gene sequence: CDR1 SGDLS, CDR2 YYNGEE. V was pared by 0 bases and J by 5 bases, with 11 bases between. This CDR3 is 15 amino acids long. The CDR3: CASSVGQGTNEKLFF. The CDR3 bases are TGTGCCAGCAGCGTAGGCCAGGGAACAAATGAAAAACTGTTTTTT.

V gene TRBV5-4 combines with J gene TRBJ2-7; 7 positions match TRBD2. In germline, CDR1 is SGHNT, CDR2 YYREEE (reference sequence). Losses at the gene ends were 0 bases for V and 2 bases for J; bases not matched to a gene: 8. The CDR3 runs to 16 residues. This chain's CDR3 is CASSLDPAGSAYEQYF. CDR3 nucleotide sequence: TGTGCCAGCAGCTTGGACCCAGCGGGAAGCGCCTACGAGCAGTACTTC.

The chain carries TRBV6-5 and TRBJ1-1; a weak D match, TRBD1 (5 bases). The CDR3 totals 14 residues. CDR1 MNHEY and CDR2 SVGAGI come from the germline V gene. V lost 2 bases to trimming and J lost 6 bases, with 13 bases between them. This CDR3 is CASSYLRGGAEAFF. The CDR3 coding sequence is TGTGCCAGCAGTTACCTAAGAGGAGGGGCTGAAGCTTTCTTT.

This chain connects TRBV4-1 to TRBJ1-2, with no clear D. CDR1 MGHRA and CDR2 YSYEKL come from the germline V gene. Trimming removed 3 bases from V and 4 bases from J, with 18 bases in between. This CDR3 is built from 16 residues. The CDR3 bases are TGCGCCAGCAGCCATCTGAATCCCCGGCGGGGCTATGGCTACACCTTC. This codes for CASSHLNPRRGYGYTF.

The genes are TRBV6-5 and TRBJ1-1; D unresolved. V was pared by 0 bases and J by 2 bases, with 13 bases between. Germline CDR1 is MNHEY and CDR2 is SVGAGI. CDR3 length: 16 residues. The CDR3 DNA reads as TGTGCCAGCAGTTACTCGAAGCGCAGCAAAAACACTGAAGCTTTCTTT. This sequence encodes CASSYSKRSKNTEAFF.

This clone came up once. The V gene is TRBV18, the J gene TRBJ2-5; D is undetermined. There are 12 residues in the CDR3. Trimming took 4 bases from V and 4 from J, leaving 7 bases between them. The germline V gene encodes CDR1 KGHSH and CDR2 LQKENI. The CDR3 nucleotides read TGTGCCAGCTCACAAGCACGAGAGACCCAGTACTTC. It is translated as CASSQARETQYF.

V usage is TRBV6-5 and J usage is TRBJ1-1; D might be TRBD1 (6 bases). There are 13 residues in the CDR3. The V end lost 3 bases, the J end lost 8 bases, and 13 bases lay between the germline ends. CDR1 MNHEY and CDR2 SVGAGI come from the germline V gene. The CDR3 is CASSYGPTGEAFF. Written as DNA, the CDR3 is TGTGCCAGCAGTTATGGGCCCACAGGGGAAGCTTTCTTT.

This chain joins TRBV19 and TRBJ2-7; TRBD1 might be the D (5 bases). Germline-derived CDR1 and CDR2 are LNHDA and SQIVND (reference sequence). Trimming pared 9 bases from V and 2 bases from J, leaving 14 bases between. The CDR3 consists of 13 residues. CDR3 nucleotide sequence: TGTGCCAGGAGAGACAGCGAAGCCTACGAGCAGTACTTC. Protein product: CARRDSEAYEQYF.